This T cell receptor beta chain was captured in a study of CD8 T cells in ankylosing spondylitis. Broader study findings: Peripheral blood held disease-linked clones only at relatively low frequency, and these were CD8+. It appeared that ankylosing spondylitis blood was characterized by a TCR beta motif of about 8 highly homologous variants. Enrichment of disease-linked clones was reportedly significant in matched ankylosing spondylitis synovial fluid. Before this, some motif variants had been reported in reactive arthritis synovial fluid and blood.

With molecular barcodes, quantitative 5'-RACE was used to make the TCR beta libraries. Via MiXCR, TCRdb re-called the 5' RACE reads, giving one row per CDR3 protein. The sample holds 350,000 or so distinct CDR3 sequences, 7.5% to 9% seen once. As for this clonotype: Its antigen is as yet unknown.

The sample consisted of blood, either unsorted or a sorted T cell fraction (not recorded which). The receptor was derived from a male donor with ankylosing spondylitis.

DNA of the CDR3: TGTGCCAGCAGCCCCACAGACAGGTTGAACACTGAAGCTTTCTTT. Its translation is CASSPTDRLNTEAFF. J is TRBJ1-1 and V is TRBV7-3; D might be TRBD1 (6 bases). The V and J ends lost 5 bases and 0 bases respectively, with 13 bases between them. The CDR3 length is 15 residues. Germline assignment: CDR1 SGHTA and CDR2 FQGTGA.